The rows below give T cell receptor beta chains drawn from one sample of a study of follicular helper T cells after annual influenza vaccination. The assay was immunoSEQ multiplex PCR, and TCRdb's table has in-frame clones only and misses some. The table has 27,000 or so clones, roughly 80% seen once. This material consisted of CXCR5+ CD38- circulating T follicular helper cells from blood, taken on the day of influenza vaccination. The origin of the receptors is an adult who received the influenza vaccine. The CDR3 runs from the conserved cysteine through the conserved F or W. A D gene is named only where the DNA matches it firmly. Clone size is given for some rows only: seen once, a few or many times, or a class if the clone is expanded.

V,size,D,J,DNA,CDR3
TRBV27,.,TRBD2,TRBJ2-3,TGTGCCAGCAGTTTCAGACTAGCGATCAACACAGATACGCAGTATTTT,CASSFRLAINTDTQYF
TRBV27,.,TRBD1,TRBJ2-2,TGTGCCAGCAGAAAGCCGACAGGGGGCCTCACCGGGGAGCTGTTTTTT,CASRKPTGGLTGELFF
TRBV27,.,TRBD1,TRBJ1-6,TGTGCCAGCAGTCGGACAGGGGGGAAAGGAGGCCGCAATTCACCCCTCCACTTT,CASSRTGGKGGRNSPLHF
TRBV2,.,TRBD2,TRBJ2-1,TGTGCCAGCAGACGGACTAGCGGATATAGCAGCTCCTACAATGAGCAGTTCTTC,CASRRTSGYSSSYNEQFF
TRBV5-4,.,TRBD2,TRBJ2-3,TGTGCCAGCAGCTTGGCCTCGTCTAGCGGGAGACGGCAGTGGGTGGATACGCAGTATTTT,CASSLASSSGRRQWVDTQYF
TRBV7-6,few,.,TRBJ2-1,TGTGCCAGCAGCCCTGACTCTGGCGGGACCTACAATGAGCAGTTCTTC,CASSPDSGGTYNEQFF
TRBV18,.,.,TRBJ1-1,TGTGCCAGCTCGAGGATGAACACTGAAGCTTTCTTT,CASSRMNTEAFF
TRBV5-1,.,TRBD1,TRBJ2-3,TGCGCCAGCAGCAAGGCGGACAGGGACGGCACAGATACGCAGTATTTT,CASSKADRDGTDTQYF
TRBV28,.,.,TRBJ2-6,TGTGCCAGCATGCAGGGCGGGACTGGGGCCAACGTCCTGACTTTC,CASMQGGTGANVLTF
TRBV28,.,.,TRBJ1-4,TGTGCCAGCAGATCACGGGGGGGGCTCGAACTGTTTTTT,CASRSRGGLELFF
TRBV11-3,.,TRBD2,TRBJ2-1,TGTGCCAGCAGTAGCGGGGGGGGCAATGAGCAGTTCTTC,CASSSGGGNEQFF
TRBV6-1,.,.,TRBJ1-2,TGTGCCAGCAGTAACAGGGCCAACTATGGCTACACCTTC,CASSNRANYGYTF
TRBV5-8,.,TRBD2,TRBJ2-1,TGTGCCAGCAGCTACTCCGGGACTAGCGGGAGGGGGGAGCAGTTCTTC,CASSYSGTSGRGEQFF
TRBV29-1,.,TRBD1,TRBJ2-2,TGCAGCGTTCGGACAGGAAACACCGGGGAGCTGTTTTTT,CSVRTGNTGELFF
TRBV29-1,.,.,TRBJ1-2,TGCAGCGTTAATGACAGGAGTGGTATTACTAACTATGGCTACACCTTC,CSVNDRSGITNYGYTF
TRBV5-6,.,TRBD1,TRBJ1-2,TGTGCCAGCAGTTTGACAGGGGGGGCTGACTATGGCTACACCTTC,CASSLTGGADYGYTF
TRBV25-1,few,TRBD1,TRBJ1-2,TGTGCCAGCAGTGAGATGGGTGGGACAGGGGGCTCTGGCTACACCTTC,CASSEMGGTGGSGYTF
TRBV18,.,TRBD1,TRBJ1-1,TGTGCCAGCTCACCGGACAGGGAAAGCACTGAAGCTTTCTTT,CASSPDRESTEAFF
TRBV5-1,.,.,TRBJ2-3,TGCGCCAGCAGGTCCGGAGCTAGCACAGATACGCAGTATTTT,CASRSGASTDTQYF
TRBV25-1,.,TRBD2,TRBJ2-1,TGTGCCAGCAGCCCGGCGGGGGGATACAATGAGCAGTTCTTC,CASSPAGGYNEQFF
TRBV30,.,.,TRBJ1-1,TGTGCCTGGAGTGTACCATACGGGGAAGCTTTCTTT,CAWSVPYGEAFF
TRBV28,.,TRBD1,TRBJ2-7,TGTGCCAGCAGTCTCACCGGTCCTACAGGGGGTGAGCAGTACTTC,CASSLTGPTGGEQYF
TRBV4-2,.,.,TRBJ2-5,TGTGCCAGCAGCCAGTCCGGGGGAGAGACCCAGTACTTC,CASSQSGGETQYF
TRBV6-5,once,.,TRBJ1-3,TGTGCCAGCAGTTACTATCGAGGGATGGACACCATATATTTT,CASSYYRGMDTIYF
TRBV12-5,.,TRBD2,TRBJ2-3,TGTGCTAGTGCTTACAGGACTAGCGGGGGGGGTACAGATACGCAGTATTTT,CASAYRTSGGGTDTQYF
TRBV2,.,.,TRBJ1-2,TGTGCCAGCCTCCTGGCGGAGTACTATGGCTACACCTTC,CASLLAEYYGYTF
TRBV25-1,.,TRBD1,TRBJ2-3,TGTGCCAGCAGTGAATCACAGGGGCTTGGGTATTTT,CASSESQGLGYF
TRBV18,few,.,TRBJ1-3,TGTGCCAGCTCCCCGATTAACAAGAACTCTGGAAACACCATATATTTT,CASSPINKNSGNTIYF
TRBV6-5,.,.,TRBJ1-2,TGTGCCAGCAGCTCGGGGGCTAACTATGGCTACACCTTC,CASSSGANYGYTF
TRBV14,.,.,TRBJ1-1,TGTGCCAGCAGCCCCTATCGGGGGGTAACTGAAGCTTTCTTT,CASSPYRGVTEAFF
TRBV19,once,.,TRBJ1-5,TGTGCCACCCAGGTAACCGGGGGCAATCAGCCCCAGCATTTT,CATQVTGGNQPQHF
TRBV5-4,few,.,TRBJ1-3,TGTGCCAGCAGCTTTACAGGAGCGGGGTTTGGAAACACCATATATTTT,CASSFTGAGFGNTIYF
TRBV6-1,.,.,TRBJ1-3,TGTGCCAGCAGTGAGGCATACTCTGGAAACACCATATATTTT,CASSEAYSGNTIYF
TRBV5-1,few,.,TRBJ1-4,TGCGCCAGCAGCATCAGACAACAGGGAACTAATGAAAAACTGTTTTTT,CASSIRQQGTNEKLFF
TRBV7-9,.,.,TRBJ2-3,TGTGCCAGCAGCCCCACGGCAGATACGCAGTATTTT,CASSPTADTQYF
TRBV27,few,TRBD1,TRBJ1-5,TGTGCCAGCAGTTCTGGACAGGTAAAGAATCAGCCCCAGCATTTT,CASSSGQVKNQPQHF
TRBV6-6,.,.,TRBJ2-4,TGTGCCAGCAGTTACTCGAGATTAGCCAAAAACATTCAGTACTTC,CASSYSRLAKNIQYF
TRBV6-1,.,.,TRBJ1-5,TGTGCCAGCAGTGACAGCCCAGCACGGAGGAAGCCCCAGCATTTT,CASSDSPARRKPQHF
TRBV29-1,.,.,TRBJ1-1,TGCAGCGTGGGGAGGAACACTGAAGCTTTCTTT,CSVGRNTEAFF
TRBV28,.,.,TRBJ1-2,TGTGCCAGCAGTTTAGGGGGAGGAGGAAGCAACTATGGCTACACCTTC,CASSLGGGGSNYGYTF
TRBV19,.,.,TRBJ1-1,TGTGCCAGTAGTACCACCTCGGGGGAGAGGGCTTTCTTT,CASSTTSGERAFF
TRBV28,.,TRBD2,TRBJ2-1,TGTGCCAGCAGGGGACTAGGGGAATCCTACAATGAGCAGTTCTTC,CASRGLGESYNEQFF
TRBV7-2,.,.,TRBJ2-2,TGTGCCAGCAGCTTAGCGTACGGGAACGCCGGGGAGCTGTTTTTT,CASSLAYGNAGELFF
TRBV19,once,TRBD2,TRBJ2-1,TGTGCCAGTAGTGCGGCTAGCGGGAGGCCGGGTTACAATGAGCAGTTCTTC,CASSAASGRPGYNEQFF
TRBV6-1,.,TRBD2,TRBJ2-1,TGTGCCAGTCTGACTAGCCTCAGAGGTGAGCAGTTCTTC,CASLTSLRGEQFF
TRBV19,.,.,TRBJ2-5,TGTGCCAGTAGTATCATGGCCCGAGAGACCCAGTACTTC,CASSIMARETQYF
TRBV28,.,TRBD1,TRBJ1-3,TGTGCCAGCAGTTTATTGAGGGGGCGGAACACCATATATTTT,CASSLLRGRNTIYF
TRBV6-1,.,TRBD1,TRBJ1-2,TGTGCCAGCAGTTCCAGGGACAGGGGGATCTATGGCTACACCTTC,CASSSRDRGIYGYTF
TRBV5-4,once,TRBD1,TRBJ1-1,TGTGCCAGCAGCGACCCAGGGGGGCGAGACACTGAAGCTTTCTTT,CASSDPGGRDTEAFF
TRBV30,.,.,TRBJ1-5,TGTGCCTGGGGTACGGGGGGGCTAACCTCCAATCAGCCCCAGCATTTT,CAWGTGGLTSNQPQHF
TRBV5-1,.,.,TRBJ2-1,TGCGCCAGCAGCTTAGGCACAGACTACAATGAGCAGTTCTTC,CASSLGTDYNEQFF
TRBV30,.,.,TRBJ1-1,TGTGCCTGGAGGTCGACAGTGGGACTTACTGAAGCTTTCTTT,CAWRSTVGLTEAFF
TRBV7-8,.,.,TRBJ2-2,TGTGCCAGCAGCTTAGGCACCGGGACCGGGGAGCTGTTTTTT,CASSLGTGTGELFF
TRBV5-5,.,.,TRBJ2-5,TGTGCCAGCAGCTTGGCCGCGGGTGAAGGAGAGACCCAGTACTTC,CASSLAAGEGETQYF
TRBV2,.,.,TRBJ1-1,TGTGCCAGCAGTGAACGCCTACTTGAAGCTTTCTTT,CASSERLLEAFF
TRBV29-1,.,TRBD1,TRBJ1-3,TGCAGCGTTGCCGGGACAGAGGCCGCTGGAAACACCATATATTTT,CSVAGTEAAGNTIYF
TRBV18,.,TRBD1,TRBJ1-4,TGTGCCAGCTCACGCCAGACAGGGCGCGAAAAACTGTTTTTT,CASSRQTGREKLFF